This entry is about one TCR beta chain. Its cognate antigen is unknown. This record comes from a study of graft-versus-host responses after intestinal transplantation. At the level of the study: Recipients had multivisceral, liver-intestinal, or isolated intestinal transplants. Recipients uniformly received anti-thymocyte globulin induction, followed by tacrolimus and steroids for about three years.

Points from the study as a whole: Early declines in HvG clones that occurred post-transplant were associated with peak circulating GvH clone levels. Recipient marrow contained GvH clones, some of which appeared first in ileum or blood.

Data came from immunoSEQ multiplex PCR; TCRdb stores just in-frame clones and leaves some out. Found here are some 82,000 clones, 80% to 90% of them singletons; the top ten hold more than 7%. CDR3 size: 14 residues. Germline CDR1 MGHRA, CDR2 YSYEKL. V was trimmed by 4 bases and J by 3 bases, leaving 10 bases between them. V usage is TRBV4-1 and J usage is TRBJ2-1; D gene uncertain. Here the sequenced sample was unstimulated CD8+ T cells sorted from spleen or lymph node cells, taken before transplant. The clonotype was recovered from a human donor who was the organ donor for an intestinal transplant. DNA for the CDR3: TGCGCCAGCAGCCCGGACGCAAGCTACAATGAGCAGTTCTTC. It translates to CASSPDASYNEQFF.